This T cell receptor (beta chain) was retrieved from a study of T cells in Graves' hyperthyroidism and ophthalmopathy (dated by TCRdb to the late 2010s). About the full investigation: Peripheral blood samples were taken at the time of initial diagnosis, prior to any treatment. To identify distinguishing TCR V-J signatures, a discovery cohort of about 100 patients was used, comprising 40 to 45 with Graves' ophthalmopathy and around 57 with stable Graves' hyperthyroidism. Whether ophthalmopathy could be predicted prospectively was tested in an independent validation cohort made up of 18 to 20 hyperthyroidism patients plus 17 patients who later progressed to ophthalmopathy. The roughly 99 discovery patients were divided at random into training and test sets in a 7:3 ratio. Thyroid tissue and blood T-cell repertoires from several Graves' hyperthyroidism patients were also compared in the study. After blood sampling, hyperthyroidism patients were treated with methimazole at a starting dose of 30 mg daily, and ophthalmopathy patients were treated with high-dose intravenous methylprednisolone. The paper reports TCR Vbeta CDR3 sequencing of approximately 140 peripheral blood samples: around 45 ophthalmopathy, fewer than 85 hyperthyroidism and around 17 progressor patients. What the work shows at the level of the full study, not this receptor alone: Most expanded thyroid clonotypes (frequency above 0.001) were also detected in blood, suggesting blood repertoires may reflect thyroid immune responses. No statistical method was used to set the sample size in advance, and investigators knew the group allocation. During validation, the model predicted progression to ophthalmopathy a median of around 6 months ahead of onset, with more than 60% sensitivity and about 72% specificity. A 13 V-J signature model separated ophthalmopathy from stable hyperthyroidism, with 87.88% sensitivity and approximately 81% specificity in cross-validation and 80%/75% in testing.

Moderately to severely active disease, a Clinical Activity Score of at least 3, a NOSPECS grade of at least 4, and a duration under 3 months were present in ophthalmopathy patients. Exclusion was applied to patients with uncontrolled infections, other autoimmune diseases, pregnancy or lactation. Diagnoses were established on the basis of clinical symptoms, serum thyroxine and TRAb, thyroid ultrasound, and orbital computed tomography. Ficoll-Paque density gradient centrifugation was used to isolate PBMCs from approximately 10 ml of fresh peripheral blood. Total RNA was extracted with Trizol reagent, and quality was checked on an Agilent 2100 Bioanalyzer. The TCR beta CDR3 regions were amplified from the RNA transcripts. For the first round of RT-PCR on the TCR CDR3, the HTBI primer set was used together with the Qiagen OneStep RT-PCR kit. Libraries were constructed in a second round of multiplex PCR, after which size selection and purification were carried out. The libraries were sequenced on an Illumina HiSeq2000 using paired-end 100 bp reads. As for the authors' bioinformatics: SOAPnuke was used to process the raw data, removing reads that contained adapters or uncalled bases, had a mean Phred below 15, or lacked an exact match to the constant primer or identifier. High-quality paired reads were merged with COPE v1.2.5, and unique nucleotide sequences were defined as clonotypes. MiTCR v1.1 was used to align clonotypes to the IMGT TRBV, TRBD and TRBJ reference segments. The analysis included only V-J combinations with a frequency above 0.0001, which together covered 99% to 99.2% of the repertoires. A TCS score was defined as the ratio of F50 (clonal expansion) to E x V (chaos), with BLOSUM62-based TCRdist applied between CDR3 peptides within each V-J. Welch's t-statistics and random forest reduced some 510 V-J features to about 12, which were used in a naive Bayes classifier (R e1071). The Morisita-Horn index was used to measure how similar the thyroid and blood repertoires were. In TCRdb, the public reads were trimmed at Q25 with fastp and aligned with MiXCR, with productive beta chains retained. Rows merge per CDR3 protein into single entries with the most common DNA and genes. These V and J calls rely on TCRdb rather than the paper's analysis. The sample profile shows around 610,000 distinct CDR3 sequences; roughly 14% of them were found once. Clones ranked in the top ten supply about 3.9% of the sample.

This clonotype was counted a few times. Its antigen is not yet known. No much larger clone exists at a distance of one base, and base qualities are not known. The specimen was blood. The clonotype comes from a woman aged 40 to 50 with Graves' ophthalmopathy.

The CDR3 protein sequence reads: CASSPRTGSFDEQYF. The DNA is TGTGCCAGCTCACCAAGAACAGGTTCCTTTGACGAGCAGTACTTC. In this chain, TRBV18 is recombined with TRBJ2-7; a tentative D call is TRBD1 (5 bases match). The germline V gene yields KGHSH for CDR1 and LQKENI for CDR2. V is pared back by 2 bases and J by 5 bases, with 16 bases lying between the germline termini. From the cysteine through the phenylalanine, the CDR3 covers 15 amino acids. Here the CDR3 DNA is all that survives: 45 bases in frame from base 1.